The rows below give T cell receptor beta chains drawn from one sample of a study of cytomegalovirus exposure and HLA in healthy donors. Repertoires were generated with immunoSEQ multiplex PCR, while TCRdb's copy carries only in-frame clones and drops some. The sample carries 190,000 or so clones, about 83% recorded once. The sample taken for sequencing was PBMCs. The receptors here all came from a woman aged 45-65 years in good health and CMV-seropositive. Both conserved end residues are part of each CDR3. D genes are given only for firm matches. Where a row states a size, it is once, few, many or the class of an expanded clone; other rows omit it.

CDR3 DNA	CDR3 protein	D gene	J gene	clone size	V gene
TGTGCCAGCAGCGTAGAGCCGGGTGGGAATTCACCCCTCCACTTT	CASSVEPGGNSPLHF	NA	TRBJ1-6	NA	TRBV9
TGTGCCAGCAGCCCCGGGACAGGGACCGGGGAGCTGTTTTTT	CASSPGTGTGELFF	TRBD1	TRBJ2-2	NA	TRBV5-4
TGTGCCAGCTCACCACCGAGCCCGCTGAACACTGAAGCTTTCTTT	CASSPPSPLNTEAFF	NA	TRBJ1-1	NA	TRBV18
TGCAGCGTTTGGACTCCCAGCCGGGAGACCCAGTACTTC	CSVWTPSRETQYF	NA	TRBJ2-5	NA	TRBV29-1
TGTGCCAGCAGTATCACCGGGACAGGGGGTGAAAAACTGTTTTTT	CASSITGTGGEKLFF	TRBD1	TRBJ1-4	NA	TRBV6-5
TGTGCCAGGACTAGCGGGGCGGAGACCCAGTACTTC	CARTSGAETQYF	TRBD2	TRBJ2-5	NA	TRBV2
TGTGCCAGCAGCTTAGCCGGGACTTACGCCTATGGCTACACCTTC	CASSLAGTYAYGYTF	NA	TRBJ1-2	NA	TRBV7-2
TGTGCCAGCAGTCCATATGGACAGGGGAAGGACACTGAAGCTTTCTTT	CASSPYGQGKDTEAFF	TRBD1	TRBJ1-1	NA	TRBV27
TGTGCCAGCAGTGCCCGACAGGGGCTGGGAGATGACGAGCAGTACTTC	CASSARQGLGDDEQYF	TRBD1	TRBJ2-7	NA	TRBV27
TGCAGCGTTGAAGTCGCGCCCGGGGGTGGCTACACCTTC	CSVEVAPGGGYTF	NA	TRBJ1-2	few	TRBV29-1
TGTGCCAGCAGCCCAGGGGGGACTAACTATGGCTACACCTTC	CASSPGGTNYGYTF	TRBD1	TRBJ1-2	NA	TRBV2
TGTGCCAGCAGCACTAATACAGATACGCAGTATTTT	CASSTNTDTQYF	NA	TRBJ2-3	few	TRBV7-3
TGTGCCAGCAGACCACAGGGCGTTAGAAACACCATATATTTT	CASRPQGVRNTIYF	NA	TRBJ1-3	NA	TRBV6-5
TGTGCCAGTAGTATGGGGGGGCAGTTCTTC	CASSMGGQFF	NA	TRBJ2-1	NA	TRBV19
TGCAGCGTTGTAGGGAGCTATGGCTACACCTTC	CSVVGSYGYTF	NA	TRBJ1-2	NA	TRBV29-1
TGTGCCAGTAGTATAGGGTCAGGGCCCTACGAGCAGTACTTC	CASSIGSGPYEQYF	NA	TRBJ2-7	once	TRBV19
TGTGCCAGCAGCTTAGAGGTGGAGCGGGAGACCCAGTACTTC	CASSLEVERETQYF	NA	TRBJ2-5	NA	TRBV7-8
TGTGCCACCAGCAGAGATCTGGCTAGCGTGGAGACCCAGTACTTC	CATSRDLASVETQYF	NA	TRBJ2-5	NA	TRBV15
TGTGCCAGCAGCCCCGATTTAGTCACAGATACGCAGTATTTT	CASSPDLVTDTQYF	NA	TRBJ2-3	once	TRBV7-9
TGTGCCAGCAGCCCCCGGGGGGCGAGTCAGCCCCAGCATTTT	CASSPRGASQPQHF	NA	TRBJ1-5	few	TRBV5-6
TGTGCCAGCAGCTTGGCCCCGGGAACAACTGGAAACACCATATATTTT	CASSLAPGTTGNTIYF	NA	TRBJ1-3	NA	TRBV5-5
TGCGCCAGCAGCCAAGTATTAAGCCGGAGACAGGTCGAAGGTAACTATGGCTACACCTTC	CASSQVLSRRQVEGNYGYTF	NA	TRBJ1-2	NA	TRBV4-1
TGTGCCAGCAGCTTAGGTCTAGAGAAAGCCAATGAGCAGTTCTTC	CASSLGLEKANEQFF	NA	TRBJ2-1	NA	TRBV7-9
TGTGCCAGTAGCCGCTCGGGGGTGAGGCATGAAAAACTGTTTTTT	CASSRSGVRHEKLFF	NA	TRBJ1-4	NA	TRBV19
TGTGCCAGCGTATGGGACAGGTCGAACACTGAAGCTTTCTTT	CASVWDRSNTEAFF	TRBD1	TRBJ1-1	once	TRBV6-1
TGCGCCAGCAGCTGGACTAGCACAGATACGCAGTATTTT	CASSWTSTDTQYF	NA	TRBJ2-3	NA	TRBV5-1
TGTGCCAGTAGTCTGATTGGGACAGGGTATCAGCCCCAGCATTTT	CASSLIGTGYQPQHF	TRBD1	TRBJ1-5	NA	TRBV19
TGTGCCAGCTCACCAACCACAGTGAACACTGAAGCTTTCTTT	CASSPTTVNTEAFF	NA	TRBJ1-1	NA	TRBV18
TGTGCCAGCAGTTCCTACGTGTACACTGAAGCTTTCTTT	CASSSYVYTEAFF	NA	TRBJ1-1	NA	TRBV27
TGCGCCAGCAGCCAAGATCATGTGGGACAGGGGGCTCCTAACTATGGCTACACCTTC	CASSQDHVGQGAPNYGYTF	TRBD1	TRBJ1-2	NA	TRBV4-3
TGCGCCAGCAGCTCGGACAGGTCAGCGAACACCGGGGAGCTGTTTTTT	CASSSDRSANTGELFF	TRBD1	TRBJ2-2	NA	TRBV5-1
TGTGCCAGCAGTTCCGAACGACAGGCAACTAACTATGGCTACACCTTC	CASSSERQATNYGYTF	NA	TRBJ1-2	NA	TRBV6-5
TGTGCCAGCAGTGACTCACGGGCGGGCTCCTACAATGAGCAGTTCTTC	CASSDSRAGSYNEQFF	NA	TRBJ2-1	few	TRBV6-4
TGTGCCAGCAGCTTAACGCCTGGGCAGTCCACTGAAGCTTTCTTT	CASSLTPGQSTEAFF	NA	TRBJ1-1	NA	TRBV7-3
TGTGCCAGCAGCGTCCTTTGGGACAGCCAAGAGACCCAGTACTTC	CASSVLWDSQETQYF	TRBD1	TRBJ2-5	NA	TRBV7-9
TGTGCCAGCAGTGTATTCGGGACAGGGTATGAAAAACTGTTTTTT	CASSVFGTGYEKLFF	TRBD1	TRBJ1-4	NA	TRBV2
TGCGCCAGCAGCCAAGACGCGGGTCCACCTATCCAAGAGACCCAGTACTTC	CASSQDAGPPIQETQYF	NA	TRBJ2-5	NA	TRBV4-1
TGTGCCAGCAGCGTAGCGCGTTTTACTGAAGCTTTCTTT	CASSVARFTEAFF	NA	TRBJ1-1	NA	TRBV9
TGTGCCACCGGGGGGCGGGGGTCCGAGCAGTACTTC	CATGGRGSEQYF	NA	TRBJ2-7	NA	TRBV10-3
TGCGCCAGCAGCTTAAACCCCTCAGGGGGTGGAACTGAAGCTTTCTTT	CASSLNPSGGGTEAFF	TRBD1	TRBJ1-1	NA	TRBV5-1
TGTGCCAGCAGCTTAGTGGGACAGGGTACCGGGGAGCTGTTTTTT	CASSLVGQGTGELFF	TRBD1	TRBJ2-2	NA	TRBV7-9
TGTGCCAGTAGTATCCAAGAGTCACCCCTCCACTTT	CASSIQESPLHF	NA	TRBJ1-6	NA	TRBV19
TGTGCCCAAAGGGGGGGAGAGGAGGAAAAACTGTTTTTT	CAQRGGEEEKLFF	NA	TRBJ1-4	NA	TRBV30
TGCACCAGCAGCCACCTTTACTGGGACTGTCTCTACGAGCAGTACTTC	CTSSHLYWDCLYEQYF	NA	TRBJ2-7	NA	TRBV1
TGTGCCAGCAGCTTCCACCAGTCGCCCACCGGGGAGCTGTTTTTT	CASSFHQSPTGELFF	NA	TRBJ2-2	NA	TRBV7-9
TGCGCCAGCAGCCAATCCGGGGAGGGGTTCTACGAGCAGTACTTC	CASSQSGEGFYEQYF	TRBD2	TRBJ2-7	few	TRBV4-1
TGTGCCAGCAGTTACTCGACTCGAAGCCGAACTGAAGCTTTCTTT	CASSYSTRSRTEAFF	NA	TRBJ1-1	NA	TRBV6-5